The subject of this entry is one TCR beta chain. The cohort comprised adults aged about 18 to 100 years residing in some 24 US areas. J lost 3 bases, V lost 4 bases, and 8 bases had no gene match. Germline loops: CDR1 MGHRA, CDR2 YSYEKL. The CDR3 spans 17 residues. The data belong to a study of blood T cell repertoires in COVID-19. On the study more broadly: Italy, Spain and the United States were the sources of the convalescent and acute COVID-19 samples. Sources were T cells, B-cell-depleted T cells, or PBMCs; the material itself was cDNA or gDNA.

Per the authors' pipeline: Counts of nucleated cells, estimated from reference gene primer amplification, were obtained. The assay was immunoSEQ multiplex PCR, and TCRdb's table has in-frame clones only and misses some. V and J calls and clone size are given by that table; D and trimming were obtained from the DNA. The table lists approximately 300,000 clones, approximately 91% of them singletons, with around 3.9% in the top ten. V gene TRBV4-1 combines with J gene TRBJ2-2, with 10 nucleotides matching TRBD2. The sample taken for sequencing was PBMCs or T cells enriched from blood (not recorded which). This receptor was obtained from a woman aged 25-40 years who had been exposed to COVID-19. CDR3: CASSLQRGGLDTGELFF. The CDR3 DNA follows: TGCGCCAGCAGCCTGCAGCGGGGGGGCCTGGACACCGGGGAGCTGTTTTTT.